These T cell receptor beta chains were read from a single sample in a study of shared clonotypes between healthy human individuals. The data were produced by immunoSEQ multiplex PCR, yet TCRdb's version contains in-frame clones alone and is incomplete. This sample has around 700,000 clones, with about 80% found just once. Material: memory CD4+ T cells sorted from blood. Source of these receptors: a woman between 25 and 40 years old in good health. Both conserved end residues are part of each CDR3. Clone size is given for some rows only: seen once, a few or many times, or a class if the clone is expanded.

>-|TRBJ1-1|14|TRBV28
CASRDRLGQIEAFF
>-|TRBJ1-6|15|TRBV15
CATSRSTGSYSPLHF
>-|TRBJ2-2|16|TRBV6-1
CASSEMAGALPGELFF
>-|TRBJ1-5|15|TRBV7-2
CASSPETGLGQPQHF
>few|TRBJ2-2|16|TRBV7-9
CASSGGLAEVTGELFF
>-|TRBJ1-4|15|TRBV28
CASSVGGGSNEKLFF
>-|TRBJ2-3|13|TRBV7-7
CASSRDFTDTQYF
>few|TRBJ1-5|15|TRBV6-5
CASSPQGPGNQPQHF
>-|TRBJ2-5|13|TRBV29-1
CSVRGHLQETQYF
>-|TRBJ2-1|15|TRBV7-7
CASSQVPGQGNEQFF
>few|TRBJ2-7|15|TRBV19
CASSRNTGITYEQYF
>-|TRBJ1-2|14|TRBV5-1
CASSSGDVPYGYTF
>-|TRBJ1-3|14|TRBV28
CASSGRVRGNTIYF
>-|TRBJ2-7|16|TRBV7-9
CASSLGGTARSYEQYF
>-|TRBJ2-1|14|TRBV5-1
CASSWPEQYNEQFF
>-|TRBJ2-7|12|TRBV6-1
CASSDAGNEQYF
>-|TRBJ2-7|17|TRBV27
CATHSTRGTRGGNQQYF
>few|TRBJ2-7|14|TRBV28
CASSSPGTSYEQYF
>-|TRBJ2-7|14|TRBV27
CASRAGRTTYEQYF
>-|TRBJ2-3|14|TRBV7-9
CASRQAGGTDTQYF
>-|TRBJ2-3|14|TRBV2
CASSVLTTTDTQYF
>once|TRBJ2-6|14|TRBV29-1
CSVGRGAGANVLTF
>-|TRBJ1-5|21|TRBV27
CASSFIRSWTGEGQRGQPQHF
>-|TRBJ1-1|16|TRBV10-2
CASSEQGGSGGTEAFF
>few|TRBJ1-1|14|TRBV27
CASRQMDSPTEAFF
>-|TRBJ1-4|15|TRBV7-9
CASSYQGALNEKLFF
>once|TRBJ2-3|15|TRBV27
CASSFYPGGSDTQYF
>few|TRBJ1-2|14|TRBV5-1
CASSFTTENYGYTF
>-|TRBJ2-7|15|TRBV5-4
CASSLPERNRFEQYF